These 28 T cell receptor beta chains were sequenced from one sample in a study of a mutant IDH1 vaccine in newly diagnosed glioma. Their antigen targets remain unknown. Method: immunoSEQ multiplex PCR; TCRdb's copy keeps in-frame clones and lacks some. The profile shows about 62,000 clones, 75% to 90% of them singletons. Time point reported: week 11, during vaccination. What each vaccine dose contained was 300 ug of mutant IDH1 20-mer peptide, accompanied by topical imiquimod. The specimen was PBMCs, collected from a glioma patient whose treatment included an IDH1 peptide vaccine. The receptors come from a middle-aged man with glioma.

The chain is built from TRBV11-3 and TRBJ2-3, with a weak D call TRBD1 (5 bases). Trimming removed 5 bases from V and 2 bases from J, with 17 bases in between. CDR1 is SGHNT and CDR2 is YENEEA in the germline V gene. The CDR3 has 16 amino acids. The CDR3 DNA is TGTGCCAGCAGCAAGGGGTCAGATCTAGTCACAGATACGCAGTATTTT. Translation: CASSKGSDLVTDTQYF.

This chain uses TRBV27 with TRBJ1-1; D may be TRBD1 (6 bases). The CDR3 totals 15 residues. CDR1 is MNHEY and CDR2 is SMNVEV in the germline V gene (reference sequence). Trimming took off 6 bases at V and 4 bases at J, with 18 bases between the two ends. Written as DNA, the CDR3 is TGTGCCAGCAGCCCCTTGGGGGGGCCGCGCACTGAAGCTTTCTTT. Translation: CASSPLGGPRTEAFF.

In this sample, this clone turned up once. This chain connects TRBV5-4 to TRBJ2-1; 9 bases are shared with TRBD1. V was clipped by 4 bases and J by 5 bases; unmatched bases: 7. The CDR3 contains 15 residues. CDR1 and CDR2 (germline): SGHNT, YYREEE (reference sequence). This chain's CDR3 is CASSRDRGTHNEQFF. The CDR3 DNA reads TGTGCCAGCAGCAGAGACAGGGGGACCCACAATGAGCAGTTCTTC.

This chain connects TRBV19 to TRBJ2-1; 8 bases match TRBD1. The germline CDR1 and CDR2 sequences are LNHDA and SQIVND (reference sequence). CDR3 length: 15 residues. The V gene end was trimmed by 7 bases and the J gene end by 7 bases; junction bases not matched to a gene: 12. As DNA, the CDR3 is TGTGCCAGTACCATACAGGGGGGAGGTCGGAATGAGCAGTTCTTC. Its protein product is CASTIQGGGRNEQFF.

DNA for the CDR3: TGTGCCAGCGGTTCGGACAGTCATACGCAGTATTTT. Translating it yields CASGSDSHTQYF. The V call is TRBV2, the J call TRBJ2-3, with D possibly TRBD1 on 6 matching bases. V was clipped by 8 bases and J by 7 bases, with 13 bases between them. Per the germline V gene, CDR1 is SNHLY and CDR2 is FYNNEI. CDR3 length: 12 amino acids. Complete variable domain (other parts from reference TRBV2 and TRBJ2-3): EPEVTQTPSHQVTQMGQEVILRCVPISNHLYFYWYRQILGQKVEFLVSFYNNEISEKSEIFDDQFSVERPDGSNFTLKIRSTKLEDSAMYFCASGSDSHTQYFGPGTRLTVL.

The chain uses TRBV28 and TRBJ2-4; 12 positions match TRBD2. The CDR3 consists of 14 residues. CDR1 and CDR2 (germline): MDHEN, SYDVKM. Trimming at V came to 6 bases and at J to 9 bases, leaving 6 bases not matched to a gene. CDR3 coding DNA: TGTGCCAGCAGCCGGACTAGCGGGGTGGTCATTCAGTACTTC. Its translation is CASSRTSGVVIQYF.

The V gene is TRBV18, the J gene TRBJ2-7; no clear D gene. The CDR3 runs to 13 residues. V was cut by 3 bases and J by 9 bases, with 15 bases left in between. Germline V CDR1 and CDR2: KGHSH, LQKENI. Here the CDR3 DNA reads TGTGCCAGCTCACCCCTTGAGCAGACTCCGCAGTACTTC. Translating gives CASSPLEQTPQYF.

This chain links TRBV5-1 with TRBJ2-5; 9 bases are a match to TRBD2. The CDR3 has 16 residues. The ends lost 0 bases at V and 5 bases at J; junction bases unmatched: 8. The V gene's germline CDR1 is SGHRS and CDR2 YFSETQ. The CDR3 region has the DNA TGCGCCAGCAGCTTGGGGCTAGCGGGGCCCGGGGAGACCCAGTACTTC. The encoded protein is CASSLGLAGPGETQYF.

This chain links TRBV5-1 with TRBJ2-2; TRBD1 is a possible D gene (5 bases). The CDR3 contains 16 residues. Per germline, CDR1 SGHRS and CDR2 YFSETQ. The V gene lost 3 bases and the J gene lost 1 base, with 13 bases spanning the gap. CDR3 nucleotide sequence: TGCGCCAGCAGCTCCAACCCTCAGGGGAACACCGGGGAGCTGTTTTTT. It specifies CASSSNPQGNTGELFF.

V is TRBV19 and J is TRBJ1-6; the match to TRBD1 covers 10 bases. From germline, CDR1 is LNHDA and CDR2 SQIVND (reference sequence). With 10 bases clipped from V and 9 bases from J, the junction kept 9 bases outside the gene matches. The CDR3 is made up of 14 amino acids. CDR3 sequence: CATTGTGEGSPLHF. Written as DNA, the CDR3 is TGTGCCACCACAGGGACAGGGGAAGGTTCACCCCTCCACTTT.

CDR3 nucleotide sequence: TGTGCCAGTAGTACCTCCCGTGGGGGAAACAATGAGCAGTTCTTC. Protein sequence: CASSTSRGGNNEQFF. The chain carries TRBV19 and TRBJ2-1, with D perhaps given as TRBD1 or TRBD2 (5 bases each). This CDR3 is built from 15 residues. The V end lost 4 bases, the J end lost 5 bases, and 15 bases lay between the germline ends. CDR1 and CDR2 (germline): LNHDA, SQIVND (reference sequence).

The gene calls are TRBV9 and TRBJ2-7; tentative D call: TRBD1 (6 bases). CDR3 length: 17 residues. Between the trimmed V and J ends, which lost 3 bases and 5 bases, there was a span of 24 bases. Looked up from germline, CDR1 is SGDLS and CDR2 is YYNGEE. The CDR3 sequence: CASSAREMTGVRDEQYF. CDR3 nucleotide sequence: TGTGCCAGCAGCGCCAGGGAAATGACAGGCGTTCGGGACGAGCAGTACTTC.

The chain has TRBV7-9 and TRBJ2-5; possibly TRBD1 for D (6 bases). V lost 3 bases, J lost 5 bases, and 10 bases lay in between. Germline V CDR1 and CDR2: SEHNR, FQNEAQ (reference sequence). The CDR3 spans 13 residues. CDR3 DNA sequence: TGTGCCAGCAGCTTCTCAGGGGTGGAGACCCAGTACTTC. Residues: CASSFSGVETQYF.

V usage is TRBV5-1 and J usage is TRBJ2-7, with D perhaps TRBD1 or TRBD2 (6 bases each). CDR3 length equals 18 residues. V was cut by 3 bases and J by 5 bases, with 27 bases left in between. Germline-derived CDR1 and CDR2 are SGHRS and YFSETQ. The CDR3 coding sequence is TGCGCCAGCAGCTCTGGGGGACTCCCGGGACAAACTTACCACGAGCAGTACTTC. This encodes CASSSGGLPGQTYHEQYF.

This clone has a single count. The chain has TRBV5-5 and TRBJ2-5; D call uncertain. In germline, CDR1 is SGHKS, CDR2 YYEKEE (reference sequence). V shed 7 bases and J shed 5 bases, with 12 bases lying between them. The CDR3 length is 12 residues. This CDR3 reads CASRGLEETQYF. The CDR3 DNA is TGTGCCAGCCGAGGCCTGGAGGAGACCCAGTACTTC.

This chain joins TRBV7-9 and TRBJ2-5; the D call may be TRBD1 or TRBD2 (5 bases each). This CDR3 is 15 amino acids long. V was clipped by 1 base and J by 1 base, with 10 bases between them. Germline V gene lookup returns CDR1 SEHNR and CDR2 FQNEAQ (reference sequence). CDR3 nucleotides: TGTGCCAGCAGCTTAGATCGGGGCGCCCAAGAGACCCAGTACTTC. Translated, it gives CASSLDRGAQETQYF.

V gene TRBV18 combines with J gene TRBJ1-2; no definite D call. Germline CDR1 KGHSH, CDR2 LQKENI. This CDR3 is built from 14 residues. The germline V and J ends were trimmed by 4 bases and 8 bases, with 17 bases remaining between them. The DNA for the CDR3 is TGTGCCAGCTCACTGTACCCCCCCCCGGAGGGCTACACCTTC. This codes for CASSLYPPPEGYTF.

V gene TRBV9 combines with J gene TRBJ2-3, with D perhaps given as TRBD1 or TRBD2 (5 bases each). The CDR3 length is 16 residues. CDR1 SGDLS and CDR2 YYNGEE come from the germline V gene. Deletions cut 0 bases from V and 3 bases from J, with 14 bases between. The CDR3 region is CASSVDEGLVTDTQYF. Written as DNA, the CDR3 is TGTGCCAGCAGCGTAGACGAGGGGTTGGTTACAGATACGCAGTATTTT.

The chain recombines TRBV20-1 with TRBJ1-5; D is unresolved. V lost 5 bases and J lost 8, with 10 bases in between. CDR1 is DFQATT, CDR2 SNEGSKA, per germline (reference sequence). The CDR3 contains 11 residues. CDR3 region: CSASLEEPQHF. CDR3 coding DNA: TGCAGTGCTTCCTTGGAGGAGCCCCAGCATTTT.

This chain uses TRBV10-3 with TRBJ1-3; D uncertain. Germline CDR1 ENHRY, CDR2 SYGVKD. This CDR3 has 15 amino acids. With 3 bases removed from V and 0 bases from J, the gap between germline ends came to 9 bases. The CDR3 sequence: CAISEAGFSGNTIYF. The CDR3 nucleotides read TGTGCCATCAGTGAAGCAGGCTTCTCTGGAAACACCATATATTTT.

The chain employs TRBV5-1 and TRBJ2-2; D possibly corresponds to TRBD1 (5 bases). The germline gives CDR1 SGHRS, CDR2 YFSETQ. This CDR3 has 14 residues. Trimming pared 0 bases from V and 6 bases from J, leaving 9 bases between. The CDR3 sequence is CASSLDQGPGELFF. Here the CDR3 DNA reads TGCGCCAGCAGCTTGGATCAGGGCCCCGGGGAGCTGTTTTTT.

The chain employs TRBV9 and TRBJ1-3, with a tentative D call TRBD1 (6 bases). This CDR3 spans 14 amino acids. CDR1 is SGDLS and CDR2 is YYNGEE in the germline V gene. The ends were cut back, 4 bases at V and 8 bases at J, with 16 bases in the middle. The CDR3 loop is CASSPDSRPDTIYF. The CDR3 bases are TGTGCCAGCAGCCCGGACAGCCGCCCTGACACCATATATTTT.

The chain joins TRBV27 to TRBJ1-2; D is unresolved. V lost 8 bases to trimming and J lost 2 bases, with 9 bases between them. This CDR3 region has 12 residues. Germline CDR1 reads MNHEY; CDR2 reads SMNVEV (reference sequence). In DNA, the CDR3 is TGTGCCAGCGGAGAGGGCAACTATGGCTACACCTTC. Translation: CASGEGNYGYTF.

The V call is TRBV6-1, the J call TRBJ2-5, with D tentatively TRBD2 (5 bases). The CDR3 runs to 15 residues. V was pared by 0 bases and J by 5 bases, with 13 bases between. Looked up from germline, CDR1 is MNHNS and CDR2 is SASEGT. Here the CDR3 DNA reads TGTGCCAGCAGTGAAGCTAACGGGGTATGGGAGACCCAGTACTTC. The encoded protein is CASSEANGVWETQYF.

Remarks on this clone: An end of the junction differs from the germline gene, which may be a read error. This chain joins TRBV7-3 and TRBJ2-2; no clear D. The germline gives CDR1 SGHTA, CDR2 FQGTGA. The CDR3 spans 14 residues. CDR3 DNA: TGTGCCAGCAGGTTAAACAGAAACACCGGGGAGCTGTTTTTT. As protein: CASRLNRNTGELFF.

The chain joins TRBV27 to TRBJ1-1, with a weak D call TRBD1 (5 bases). Germline CDR1 reads MNHEY; CDR2 reads SMNVEV (reference sequence). CDR3 length: 14 residues. V was trimmed by 5 bases and J by 5 bases, leaving 15 bases between them. CDR3 nucleotides: TGTGCCAGCAGTATCCGGGGGAGGGGAACTGAAGCTTTCTTT. Its translation is CASSIRGRGTEAFF.

The rearrangement links TRBV29-1 to TRBJ2-5; D is uncertain. The CDR3 extends over 12 amino acids. Deletions cut 0 bases from V and 0 bases from J, with 2 bases between. Germline CDR1 reads SQVTM; CDR2 reads ANQGSEA. The CDR3 coding sequence is TGCAGCGTTGAAGAGTACCAAGAGACCCAGTACTTC. Protein product: CSVEEYQETQYF. Combining the CDR3 with reference TRBV29-1 and TRBJ2-5 gives the whole variable domain SAVISQKPSRDICQRGTSLTIQCQVDSQVTMMFWYRQQPGQSLTLIATANQGSEATYESGFVIDKFPISRPNLTFSTLTVSNMSPEDSSIYLCSVEEYQETQYFGPGTRLLVL.

The chain couples TRBV5-8 to TRBJ2-5, with D unresolved. CDR1 and CDR2 (germline): SGHTS, YDEGEE. CDR3 length: 11 amino acids. V lost 5 bases to trimming and J lost 11 bases, with 13 bases between them. For the CDR3, the DNA is TGTGCCAGCAGGCAAGCTTACGGGCAGTACTTC. Its translation is CASRQAYGQYF.